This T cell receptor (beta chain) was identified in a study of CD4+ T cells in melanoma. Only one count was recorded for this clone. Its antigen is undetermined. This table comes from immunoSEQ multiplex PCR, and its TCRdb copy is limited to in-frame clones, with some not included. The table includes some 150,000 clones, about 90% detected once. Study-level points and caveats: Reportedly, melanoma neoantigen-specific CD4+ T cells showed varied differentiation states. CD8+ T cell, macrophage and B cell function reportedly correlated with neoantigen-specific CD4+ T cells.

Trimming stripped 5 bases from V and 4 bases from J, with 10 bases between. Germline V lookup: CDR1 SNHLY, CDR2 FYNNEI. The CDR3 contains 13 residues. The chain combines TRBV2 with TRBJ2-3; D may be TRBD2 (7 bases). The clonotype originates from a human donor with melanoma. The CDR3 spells CASSRGAPDTQYF. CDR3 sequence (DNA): TGTGCCAGCAGTCGGGGGGCACCAGATACGCAGTATTTT.